The source of this T cell receptor beta chain is a study of cytomegalovirus exposure and HLA in healthy donors. As for the study in general: In terms of ancestry, the Caucasian-associated cluster contained 81% of the roughly 400 genotyped donors. Study conclusions and caveats: According to an earlier analysis, most TCR beta V segments yielded productive rearrangements about 87% or about 30% of the time. 150 to 200 TCR beta chains were listed as cytomegalovirus-associated. Presence/absence analyses treated sequencing depth as roughly uniform across donors.

This PCR relied on a set of 60 Vbeta primers and 13 Jbeta primers. The method was immunoSEQ multiplex PCR; TCRdb's version includes in-frame clones alone and lacks a portion of them. This table has some 180,000 clones, 77% appearing once. This clone was seen a few times. Its antigen is currently unknown. The clonotype comes from a woman aged 60-75 years in good health and CMV-seropositive. Sequencing input: PBMCs.

This chain's CDR3 is CASSLARGGVYEQYF. CDR3 nucleotide sequence: TGTGCCAGCAGCTTAGCTCGAGGAGGAGTCTACGAGCAGTACTTC. The chain joins TRBV7-9 to TRBJ2-7; TRBD2 might be the D (5 bases). Trimming left V 0 bases short and J 3 bases short, with 12 bases between. In germline, CDR1 is SEHNR, CDR2 FQNEAQ (reference sequence). The CDR3 consists of 15 residues.